These 10 T cell receptor beta chains share one sample of origin, sequenced in a study of blood T cell repertoires in COVID-19. Measured with immunoSEQ multiplex PCR; TCRdb has only the in-frame clones, and not every one. The sample includes about 210,000 clones, around nine tenths seen only once; the top ten take about 4%. Source material: PBMCs or T cells enriched from blood (not recorded which). The source of these receptors is a woman aged 30 to 39 who had been exposed to COVID-19.

The chain employs TRBV2 and TRBJ1-2, with a weak D call TRBD1 (5 bases). V lost 5 bases and J lost 2, with 12 bases in between. Germline values: CDR1 SNHLY, CDR2 FYNNEI. This CDR3 comprises 14 residues. In DNA, the CDR3 is TGTGCCAGCAGTTTCGGACATCAGAACTATGGCTACACCTTC. It is translated as CASSFGHQNYGYTF.

The rearrangement uses TRBV11-2 and TRBJ1-2; D possibly corresponds to TRBD1 (6 bases). CDR3 size: 14 residues. Germline V gene sequence: CDR1 SGHAT, CDR2 FQNNGV. V was clipped by 2 bases and J by 6 bases, with 13 bases between them. As DNA, the CDR3 is TGTGCCAGCAGCTTAATGGGACAAGGCGATGGCTACACCTTC. Its translation is CASSLMGQGDGYTF.

The chain couples TRBV7-2 to TRBJ2-6, with D maybe TRBD2 (5 bases). This CDR3 comprises 15 residues. V was cut by 1 base and J by 2 bases, with 6 bases left in between. CDR1 is SGHTA, CDR2 FQGNSA, per germline. The DNA of the CDR3 is TGTGCCAGCAGCTTAGTCGGGACTGGGGCCAACGTCCTGACTTTC. Its translation is CASSLVGTGANVLTF.

This chain uses TRBV3-1 (or the pseudogene TRBV3-2) with TRBJ1-4, with unresolved D. CDR3 length: 16 amino acids. V was cut by 8 bases and J by 0 bases, with 16 bases left in between. The germline V gene encodes CDR1 LGHDT and CDR2 YNNKEL (reference sequence). The CDR3 reads CASSTAFDATNEKLFF. CDR3 DNA: TGTGCCAGCTCGACTGCCTTCGATGCAACTAATGAAAAACTGTTTTTT.

The V and J genes are TRBV27 and TRBJ1-2, with 7 nucleotides matching TRBD1. There are 17 residues in the CDR3. Germline V gene sequence: CDR1 MNHEY, CDR2 SMNVEV (reference sequence). After removal of 0 bases from V and 2 bases from J, the junction contained 9 bases not matched to a gene. DNA for the CDR3: TGTGCCAGCAGTTTATCTGTTGGAGGGGGCCAGAACTATGGCTACACCTTC. This sequence encodes CASSLSVGGGQNYGYTF.

This clone was seen only once. The CDR3 reads CASSSQGAGTDTQYF. Written as DNA, the CDR3 is TGTGCCAGCAGCTCACAGGGGGCAGGCACAGATACGCAGTATTTT. This chain uses TRBV5-6 with TRBJ2-3, with 9 bases identical to TRBD1. Germline lookup yields CDR1 SGHDT and CDR2 YYEEEE. The CDR3 has 15 residues. The V and J ends lost 3 bases and 1 base, in that order; junction bases with no gene match: 3. Combining the CDR3 with reference TRBV5-6 and TRBJ2-3 gives the whole variable domain DAGVTQSPTHLIKTRGQQVTLRCSPKSGHDTVSWYQQALGQGPQFIFQYYEEEERQRGNFPDRFSGHQFPNYSSELNVNALLLGDSALYLCASSSQGAGTDTQYFGPGTRLTVL.

The genes are TRBV30 and TRBJ2-2, with D hard to call. Germline V lookup: CDR1 GTSNPN, CDR2 SVGIG (reference sequence). The V end lost 0 bases, the J end lost 1 base, and 6 bases lay between the germline ends. There are 14 residues in the CDR3. CDR3: CAWSVKRNTGELFF. CDR3 bases: TGTGCCTGGAGTGTTAAGAGGAACACCGGGGAGCTGTTTTTT.

The chain employs TRBV6-5 and TRBJ2-7; D might be TRBD2 (6 bases). Trimming stripped 8 bases from V and 1 base from J, with 15 bases between. Germline CDR1 is MNHEY and CDR2 is SVGAGI. The CDR3 runs 14 residues. CDR3 in amino acids: CASVREGGSYEQYF. The CDR3 bases are TGTGCCAGCGTTCGAGAGGGAGGTTCCTACGAGCAGTACTTC.

The chain employs TRBV30 and TRBJ1-6; 9 positions agree with TRBD1. Germline CDR1 and CDR2: GTSNPN and SVGIG (reference sequence). Trimming removed 2 bases from V and 0 bases from J; junction bases left unmatched: 8. There are 18 residues in the CDR3. This CDR3 is CAWSLETGGSSYNSPLHF. The CDR3 DNA reads as TGTGCCTGGAGTTTGGAGACAGGGGGGAGCTCCTATAATTCACCCCTCCACTTT.

The chain joins TRBV27 to TRBJ2-6; D gene uncertain. Germline V gene data show CDR1 as MNHEY and CDR2 as SMNVEV (reference sequence). The CDR3 extends over 16 amino acids. The ends were cut back, 1 base at V and 2 bases at J, with 9 bases in the middle. CDR3 sequence: CASSLFRLPGANVLTF. CDR3 DNA sequence: TGTGCCAGCAGTTTATTCAGACTCCCTGGGGCCAACGTCCTGACTTTC.